The TCR beta chain under discussion was sequenced for a study of OX40 agonist ivuxolimab in advanced cancers. Regarding the research as a whole: Ivuxolimab was a fully human IgG2 agonistic monoclonal antibody targeting the costimulatory receptor OX40 (CD134). Peripheral TCRbeta sequencing aimed to test whether ivuxolimab altered TCR sequence diversity and caused clonal T-cell expansion. Partial responses occurred in three dose-escalation patients, of whom one had hepatocellular carcinoma and two had cutaneous melanoma. Among the 50 to 55 dose-escalation patients, some 20 had hepatocellular carcinoma, approximately 15 melanoma, 9 renal cell carcinoma and 9 head and neck cancer. Patients were allowed to have had prior anti-PD-1, anti-PD-L1 or anti-CTLA-4 therapy, and 30% to 40% of the dose-escalation patients had been treated with checkpoint inhibitors. Intravenous ivuxolimab was administered to patients every 2 weeks at six dose levels: 0.01, 0.1, 0.3, 1.5, 3 and 10 mg/kg. The paper describes the monotherapy dose-escalation part (N of about 47 patients) of the phase I trial of ivuxolimab. The dose-escalation cohort was about 86% male with a mean age of roughly 62 years, ranging from 23 to 79. General findings and caveats noted by the study authors: In the 0.1-3.0 mg/kg groups, partial responders had among the lowest normalized peripheral clonal expansion, particularly in CD8+ T cells. Low levels of normalized T-cell clonal expansion were also seen in some nonresponding patients. After ivuxolimab, expanded clones were on average more numerous among CD8+ T cells than among CD4+ T cells. The antigen specificity of the peripheral T cells that underwent clonal expansion was not determined. At doses from 0.1 to 3.0 mg/kg, clonal expansion was seen in both CD4+ and CD8+ blood T cells between baseline and week 6.

Patients with a history of autoimmune disease or receiving systemic immunosuppression were excluded from the trial. Peripheral blood for TCR sequencing was collected from all dose cohorts at baseline, on cycle 4 day 1, and on cycle 7 day 1. The samples were drawn from a first-in-human, open-label, multicenter phase I dose-escalation trial of ivuxolimab. Adults with locally advanced or metastatic melanoma, renal cell carcinoma, hepatocellular carcinoma or head and neck squamous cell carcinoma were enrolled in the trial. Before TCR sequencing, CD4+ T cells and CD8+ T cells from peripheral blood were sorted into separate populations. Genomic DNA was isolated from the sorted cells so that the TCRbeta CDR3 region could be sequenced. The immunoSEQ Assay was used for sequencing of TCRbeta CDR3 regions. TCRdb took this table from immuneACCESS and kept in-frame rearrangements with V and J called. Such tables lack part of the clones; where checked against another copy, unresolved V genes explain under half of the gap, and the rest is unexplained. Counted in this sample were approximately 70,000 clones; 82% of them appeared once. Approximately 0.4% of the sample is taken by the ten largest.

This clone was detected only once. Its cognate antigen has yet to be identified. Within one base of it there is no much larger clone, and no base qualities were kept. Spanning cysteine to phenylalanine, the CDR3 consists of 13 amino acids. Just the 39-base CDR3 DNA is kept, in frame starting at base 1. The germline V gene (reference sequence) yields LNHDA for CDR1 and SQIVND for CDR2. Cut back by 2 bases and 7 bases, the V and J ends lie 9 bases apart. The chain uses TRBV19 and TRBJ2-1; possibly the D gene is TRBD2, per 5 matching bases. The sequenced sample was CD4+ or CD8+ T cells sorted from blood, obtained in a trial of the OX40 agonist ivuxolimab. This sequence originates from an adult with an advanced solid tumor such as melanoma, head and neck, liver or kidney cancer. The nucleotide sequence is given as TGTGCCAGTAGTATAACGCGAGGGAATGAGCAGTTCTTC. Translated, it gives CASSITRGNEQFF.